This T cell receptor beta chain was sequenced for a study of blood T cell repertoires in COVID-19. In the study overall: Some COVID-19 samples were acute and others convalescent; all came from the United States, Italy and Spain.

The CDR3 consists of 17 residues. V shed 0 bases and J shed 4 bases, with 18 bases lying between them. The germline CDR1 and CDR2 sequences are MGHRA and YSYEKL. Only in-frame clones appear in the TCRdb table, and some are missing; sequencing was by immunoSEQ multiplex PCR. The data contain 150,000 to 200,000 clones, approximately 79% of them seen just once; the ten biggest clones take up around 16%. This clone was seen only a few times. The chain is built from TRBV4-1 and TRBJ1-1, with D perhaps TRBD1 (5 bases). The clonotype originates from a man between 60 and 75 years old with active or convalescent COVID-19. Sequenced input: peripheral blood. This CDR3 is CASSQEIGRGLGTEAFF. The CDR3 DNA follows: TGCGCCAGCAGCCAAGAGATAGGCCGGGGGTTAGGCACTGAAGCTTTCTTT.